This T cell receptor (beta chain) was identified in a study of control samples from healthy donors and cancer patients. CDR1 and CDR2 from the germline V gene are SGHRS and YFSETQ. J lost 5 bases, V lost 0 bases, and 5 bases had no gene match. The CDR3 is 15 residues long. Method: immunoSEQ multiplex PCR; TCRdb's copy keeps in-frame clones and lacks some. The sample carries about 61,000 clones, 90% recorded once. This chain links TRBV5-1 with TRBJ1-1, with 9 bases fitting TRBD1. The receptor was isolated from a man aged 60 to 69 with colorectal cancer. Sequencing used PBMCs. The CDR3 sequence is CASSLELTGGTEAFF. The CDR3 DNA follows: TGCGCCAGCAGCTTGGAATTGACAGGGGGGACTGAAGCTTTCTTT.